This T cell receptor beta chain was retrieved from a study of shared clonotypes between healthy human individuals. Findings of the study overall: Naive CD4 clonotypes were shared across a handful of donors at 4.5% to 6%.

Trimming cost V 4 bases and J 5 bases; bases outside gene matches: 9. The CDR3 runs to 16 residues. The germline V gene encodes CDR1 SGHNT and CDR2 YENEEA. As regards this clone: Its antigen is still unknown.

TCRdb's copy holds only in-frame clones and misses some; the assay was immunoSEQ multiplex PCR. In the table there are approximately 700,000 clones, around four fifths of which are singletons. This TCR came from a woman in her 30s in good health. The genes are TRBV11-3 and TRBJ2-5, with 11 bases that match TRBD2. Source material: memory CD4+ T cells sorted from blood. The subset is: CD45RA-negative fraction. CDR3 DNA sequence: TGTGCCAGCAGCTCCCAGACTAGCGGGGTCGGGGAGACCCAGTACTTC. It specifies CASSSQTSGVGETQYF.